Included here is one T cell receptor beta chain sequence, with context. Its antigen is not known. The sample belongs to a study of response to subunit inactivated influenza vaccine. General study points: Authors proposed each seasonal influenza vaccination draws in few new T cells.

The CDR3 runs to 15 residues. The germline V and J ends were trimmed by 3 bases and 0 bases, with 11 bases remaining between them. CDR1 SEHNR and CDR2 FQNEAQ come from the germline V gene (reference sequence). TCRdb re-called the RT-PCR reads with MiXCR, one entry per CDR3 protein. The sample records 650,000 to 700,000 distinct CDR3 sequences, approximately 14% being singletons. The receptor comes from a man over 45 who received an inactivated influenza vaccine. The gene calls are TRBV7-9 and TRBJ2-5; the D is unclear. This sample comprised PBMCs from blood, obtained 11 to 12 days after vaccination. Written as DNA, the CDR3 is TGTGCCAGCAGCTTCCACCTTAGGGACCAAGAGACCCAGTACTTC. Translated: CASSFHLRDQETQYF.